A selection of T cell receptor beta chains follows, all from one sample in a study of CD8 T cells in ankylosing spondylitis. TCRdb re-called the 5' RACE reads with MiXCR, one entry per CDR3 protein. The table records roughly 100,000 distinct CDR3 sequences, over 6.5% of them present only once. The material sequenced was blood, either unsorted or a sorted T cell fraction (not recorded which). The receptors shown here come from a male donor with ankylosing spondylitis or in good health (not recorded which). The CDR3 runs from the conserved cysteine through the conserved F or W. A D gene is named only where the DNA matches it firmly. The listing skips clone size in some rows; elsewhere it reads once, few, many or a size class.

TRBJ2-7 | many | 13 | TRBV2 | NA | CASNSVWYGEQYF | TGTGCCAGCAACTCGGTTTGGTACGGCGAGCAGTACTTC
TRBJ2-7 | many | 12 | TRBV12-5 | NA | CASGLPGLGQYF | TGTGCTAGTGGTTTGCCTGGGTTGGGGCAGTACTTC
TRBJ1-5 | many | 14 | TRBV20-1 | NA | CSAALTNSNQPQHF | TGCAGTGCAGCTCTTACTAATAGCAATCAGCCCCAGCATTTT
TRBJ2-7 | many | 16 | TRBV6-2/TRBV6-3 | NA | CASSYSRRKGDYEQYF | TGTGCCAGCAGTTACTCGAGAAGGAAAGGAGACTACGAGCAGTACTTC
TRBJ2-4 | NA | 17 | TRBV5-5 | NA | CASSSFQAGLAKNIQYF | TGTGCCAGCAGCTCCTTCCAGGCGGGGTTAGCCAAAAACATTCAGTACTTC
TRBJ2-7 | few | 15 | TRBV6-2/TRBV6-3 | TRBD2 | CASSPSGGKVYEQYF | TGTGCCAGCAGTCCATCGGGGGGGAAGGTCTACGAGCAGTACTTC
TRBJ2-3 | many | 13 | TRBV20-1 | TRBD2 | CSARGGTSGMQYF | TGCAGTGCTAGAGGGGGGACTAGCGGGATGCAGTATTTT
TRBJ1-2 | many | 14 | TRBV7-8 | NA | CASSSGLSNYGYTF | TGTGCCAGCAGCTCGGGACTTTCTAACTATGGCTACACCTTC
TRBJ2-7 | many | 13 | TRBV29-1 | NA | CSVVGEYPYEQYF | TGCAGCGTTGTTGGAGAGTATCCCTACGAGCAGTACTTC
TRBJ2-7 | many | 13 | TRBV4-2 | NA | CASSQSREDEQYF | TGTGCCAGCAGCCAATCCCGTGAGGACGAGCAGTACTTC
TRBJ2-5 | many | 15 | TRBV20-1 | TRBD2 | CSATDSGSLQETQYF | TGCAGTGCTACCGATAGCGGGAGTCTCCAAGAGACCCAGTACTTC
TRBJ1-6 | many | 13 | TRBV7-8 | NA | CASSRGGDSPLHF | TGTGCCAGCAGCAGAGGGGGTGATTCACCCCTCCACTTT
TRBJ2-3 | many | 14 | TRBV6-1 | NA | CASSLAASTDTQYF | TGTGCCAGCAGCCTAGCCGCTAGCACAGATACGCAGTATTTT
TRBJ2-1 | few | 16 | TRBV4-3 | NA | CASSQGRQSSYNEQFF | TGCGCCAGCAGCCAAGGACGGCAGAGCTCCTACAATGAGCAGTTCTTC
TRBJ2-5 | many | 15 | TRBV4-3 | TRBD1 | CASSQVTRGLETQYF | TGCGCCAGCAGCCAAGTAACCAGGGGGCTTGAGACCCAGTACTTC
TRBJ2-1 | few | 16 | TRBV3-1 | TRBD2 | CASSRTGLAAYNEQFF | TGTGCCAGCAGCCGAACGGGACTAGCGGCCTACAATGAGCAGTTCTTC
TRBJ2-2 | many | 15 | TRBV24-1 | TRBD1 | CATSDRTGDTGELFF | TGTGCCACCAGTGATCGGACAGGGGACACCGGGGAGCTGTTTTTT
TRBJ1-2 | NA | 17 | TRBV20-1 | NA | CSARDHLGRDYARGYTF | TGCAGTGCTAGAGATCATTTGGGCCGGGACTACGCTAGAGGCTACACCTTC
TRBJ2-3 | many | 13 | TRBV24-1 | NA | CATRSTGADTQYF | TGTGCCACCAGATCGACAGGAGCGGATACGCAGTATTTT
TRBJ2-1 | many | 15 | TRBV12-3/TRBV12-4 | TRBD2 | CASSSVAGGYNEQFF | TGTGCCAGCAGCTCGGTAGCGGGAGGGTACAATGAGCAGTTCTTC
TRBJ1-1 | many | 15 | TRBV12-3/TRBV12-4 | NA | CASRQVPVRNTEAFF | TGTGCCAGCAGACAAGTCCCGGTCCGGAACACTGAAGCTTTCTTT
TRBJ1-4 | many | 13 | TRBV20-1 | NA | CSVPSMSDEKLFF | TGCAGTGTTCCATCGATGAGTGATGAAAAACTGTTTTTT
TRBJ1-2 | NA | 12 | TRBV10-3 | TRBD1 | CAISENRGGHTF | TGTGCCATCAGTGAGAACAGGGGAGGCCACACCTTC
TRBJ2-7 | many | 16 | TRBV6-5 | TRBD1 | CASSYSRGTGGDEQYF | TGTGCCAGCAGTTACTCGAGAGGGACAGGGGGGGACGAGCAGTACTTC
TRBJ2-1 | many | 13 | TRBV20-1 | NA | CSAGRPYLHGQFF | TGCAGTGCTGGGCGACCGTACCTACACGGGCAGTTCTTC
TRBJ2-5 | many | 11 | TRBV5-6 | NA | CASSYRETQYF | TGTGCCAGCAGCTATCGGGAGACCCAGTACTTC
TRBJ2-7 | many | 13 | TRBV10-3 | NA | CAISERLSYEQYF | TGTGCCATCAGTGAGCGGCTTTCCTACGAGCAGTACTTC
TRBJ1-2 | many | 15 | TRBV5-6 | TRBD1 | CASSNGQGRNYGYTF | TGTGCCAGCAGCAACGGACAGGGGAGGAACTATGGCTACACCTTC
TRBJ2-3 | many | 14 | TRBV12-5 | TRBD1 | CASGWTGGTDTQYF | TGTGCTAGTGGTTGGACAGGGGGCACAGATACGCAGTATTTT
TRBJ1-1 | many | 13 | TRBV20-1 | TRBD1 | CSAHRTGPTEAFF | TGCAGTGCACACCGGACAGGGCCCACTGAAGCTTTCTTT
TRBJ2-6 | many | 17 | TRBV7-2 | TRBD1 | CASSLRTGLSGANVLTF | TGTGCCAGCAGCTTGAGGACAGGCCTCTCTGGGGCCAACGTCCTGACTTTC
TRBJ2-5 | many | 13 | TRBV18 | TRBD1 | CASSPGQKETQYF | TGTGCCAGCTCACCGGGACAGAAAGAGACCCAGTACTTC
TRBJ2-6 | few | 15 | TRBV6-2/TRBV6-3 | NA | CASSRLSSGANVLTF | TGTGCCAGCAGTCGACTGAGCTCTGGGGCCAACGTCCTGACTTTC
TRBJ1-1 | many | 13 | TRBV10-3 | NA | CAIRTSGNTEAFF | TGTGCCATCAGGACAAGTGGGAACACTGAAGCTTTCTTT
TRBJ2-7 | few | 13 | TRBV4-3 | NA | CASSPFRAYEQYF | TGCGCCAGCAGCCCCTTTAGGGCCTACGAGCAGTACTTC
TRBJ2-7 | many | 15 | TRBV5-1 | NA | CASSPTGTSSYEQYF | TGCGCCAGCAGCCCTACCGGGACTTCCTCCTACGAGCAGTACTTC
TRBJ2-5 | many | 12 | TRBV20-1 | NA | CSASDFQETQYF | TGCAGTGCTAGCGACTTCCAAGAGACCCAGTACTTC
TRBJ2-7 | few | 14 | TRBV7-2 | TRBD1 | CASSSNRGPYEQYF | TGTGCCAGCAGCTCCAACAGGGGGCCCTACGAGCAGTACTTC
TRBJ1-2 | many | 12 | TRBV29-1 | NA | CSVEYTYRGYTF | TGCAGCGTTGAATACACTTATCGAGGCTACACCTTC
TRBJ2-2 | many | 15 | TRBV7-2 | NA | CASRPRDDYTGELFF | TGTGCCAGCAGGCCTCGGGACGACTACACCGGGGAGCTGTTTTTT
TRBJ2-1 | many | 13 | TRBV5-6 | TRBD1 | CASSSDQGAEQFF | TGTGCCAGCAGCTCTGACCAGGGGGCTGAGCAGTTCTTC
TRBJ2-2 | NA | 15 | TRBV7-8 | NA | CASSLVQAATGELFF | TGTGCCAGCAGCTTAGTACAAGCGGCCACCGGGGAGCTGTTTTTT